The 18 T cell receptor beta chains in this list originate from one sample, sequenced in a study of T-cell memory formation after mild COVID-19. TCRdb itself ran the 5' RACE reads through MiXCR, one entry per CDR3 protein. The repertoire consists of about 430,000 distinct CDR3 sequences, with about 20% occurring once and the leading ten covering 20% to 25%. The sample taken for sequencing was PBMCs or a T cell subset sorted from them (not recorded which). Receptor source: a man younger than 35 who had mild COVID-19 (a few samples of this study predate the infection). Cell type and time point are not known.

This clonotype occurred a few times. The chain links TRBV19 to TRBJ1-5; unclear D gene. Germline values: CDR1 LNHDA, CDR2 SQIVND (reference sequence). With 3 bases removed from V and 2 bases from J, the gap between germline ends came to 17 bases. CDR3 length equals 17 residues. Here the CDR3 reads CASSIRSRGGGNQPQHF. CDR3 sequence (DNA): TGTGCCAGTAGTATTCGTTCTCGGGGTGGGGGCAATCAGCCCCAGCATTTT. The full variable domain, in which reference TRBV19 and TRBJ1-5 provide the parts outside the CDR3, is DGGITQSPKYLFRKEGQNVTLSCEQNLNHDAMYWYRQDPGQGLRLIYYSQIVNDFQKGDIAEGYSVSREKKESFPLTVTSAQKNPTAFYLCASSIRSRGGGNQPQHFGDGTRLSIL.

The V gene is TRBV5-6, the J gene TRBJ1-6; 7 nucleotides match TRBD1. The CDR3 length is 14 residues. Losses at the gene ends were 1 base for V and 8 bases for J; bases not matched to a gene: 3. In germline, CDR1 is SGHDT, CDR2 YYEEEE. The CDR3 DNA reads TGTGCCAGCAGCTTGAGGGGGCCCTATTCACCCCTCCACTTT. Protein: CASSLRGPYSPLHF.

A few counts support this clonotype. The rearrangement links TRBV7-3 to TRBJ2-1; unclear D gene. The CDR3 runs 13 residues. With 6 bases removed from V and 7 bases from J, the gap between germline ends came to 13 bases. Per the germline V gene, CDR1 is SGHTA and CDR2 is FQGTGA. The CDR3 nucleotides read TGTGCCAGCAGTCCAGGAAGCTCGAATGAGCAGTTCTTC. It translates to CASSPGSSNEQFF.

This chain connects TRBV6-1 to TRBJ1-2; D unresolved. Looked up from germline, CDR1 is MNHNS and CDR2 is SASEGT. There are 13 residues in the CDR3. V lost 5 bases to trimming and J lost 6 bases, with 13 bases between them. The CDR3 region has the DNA TGTGCCAGCAGTAAGGAAATCCAAAATGGCTACACCTTC. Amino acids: CASSKEIQNGYTF.

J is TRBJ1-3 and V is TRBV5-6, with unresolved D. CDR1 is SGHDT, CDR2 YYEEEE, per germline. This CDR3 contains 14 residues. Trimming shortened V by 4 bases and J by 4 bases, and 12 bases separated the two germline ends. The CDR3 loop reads CASSHGPSGNTIYF. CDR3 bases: TGTGCCAGCAGCCACGGTCCCTCCGGAAACACCATATATTTT.

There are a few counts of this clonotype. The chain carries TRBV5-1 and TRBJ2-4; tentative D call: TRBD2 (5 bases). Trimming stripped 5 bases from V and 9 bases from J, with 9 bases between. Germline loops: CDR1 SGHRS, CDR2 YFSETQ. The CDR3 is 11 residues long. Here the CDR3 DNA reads TGCGCCAGCAGAACAGAGGGCATTCAGTACTTC. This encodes CASRTEGIQYF.

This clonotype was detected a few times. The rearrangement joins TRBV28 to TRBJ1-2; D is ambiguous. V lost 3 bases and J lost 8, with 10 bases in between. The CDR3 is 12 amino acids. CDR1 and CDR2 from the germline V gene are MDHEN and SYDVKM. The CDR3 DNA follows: TGTGCCAGCAGTTTTCCCCTGGGGGGCTACACCTTC. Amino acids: CASSFPLGGYTF.

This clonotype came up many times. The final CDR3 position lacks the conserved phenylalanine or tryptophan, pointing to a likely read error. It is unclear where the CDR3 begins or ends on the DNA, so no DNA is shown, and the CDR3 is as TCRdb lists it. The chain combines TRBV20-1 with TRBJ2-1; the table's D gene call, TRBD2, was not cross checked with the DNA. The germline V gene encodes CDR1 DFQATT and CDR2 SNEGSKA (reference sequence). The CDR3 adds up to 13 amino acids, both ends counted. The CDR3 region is CSASLPHLAGGLL.

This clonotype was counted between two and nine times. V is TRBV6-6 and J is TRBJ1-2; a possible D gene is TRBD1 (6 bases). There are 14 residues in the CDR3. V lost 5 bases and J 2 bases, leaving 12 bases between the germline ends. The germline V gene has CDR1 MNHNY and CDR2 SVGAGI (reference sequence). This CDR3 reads CASSTTRGNYGYTF. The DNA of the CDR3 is TGTGCCAGCAGTACGACTAGGGGGAACTATGGCTACACCTTC.

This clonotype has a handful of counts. The DNA for the CDR3 is TGTGCCAGCAGTTACTCAGGACTAGCGGGACAATCCTACGAGCAGTACTTC. Translated: CASSYSGLAGQSYEQYF. The V and J genes are TRBV6-5 and TRBJ2-7, with 12 bases identical to TRBD2. J was trimmed by 1 base and V by 0 bases; bases with no gene match: 4. This CDR3 has 17 amino acids. Looked up from germline, CDR1 is MNHEY and CDR2 is SVGAGI.

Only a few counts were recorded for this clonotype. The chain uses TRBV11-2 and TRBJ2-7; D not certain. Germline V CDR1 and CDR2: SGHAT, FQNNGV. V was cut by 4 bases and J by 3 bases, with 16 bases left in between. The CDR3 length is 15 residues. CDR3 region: CASSSNSGPGYEQYV. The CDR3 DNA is TGTGCCAGCAGCTCAAATTCTGGACCTGGCTACGAGCAGTACGTC.

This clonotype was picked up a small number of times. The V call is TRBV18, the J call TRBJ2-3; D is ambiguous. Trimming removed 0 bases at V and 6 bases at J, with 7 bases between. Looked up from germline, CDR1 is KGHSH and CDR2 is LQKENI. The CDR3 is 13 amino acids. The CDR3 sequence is CASSPPSVDTQYF. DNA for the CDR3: TGTGCCAGCTCACCACCCTCAGTGGATACGCAGTATTTT.

In DNA form, the CDR3 reads TGTGCTAGTGGAAAATGGGAGAGCTTCAACTATGGCTACACCTTC. Amino acids: CASGKWESFNYGYTF. V usage is TRBV12-5 and J usage is TRBJ1-2; D not certain. Germline lookup yields CDR1 LGHNT and CDR2 FRNRAP. The V gene lost 6 bases and the J gene lost 2 bases, with 16 bases spanning the gap. The CDR3 has 15 amino acids.

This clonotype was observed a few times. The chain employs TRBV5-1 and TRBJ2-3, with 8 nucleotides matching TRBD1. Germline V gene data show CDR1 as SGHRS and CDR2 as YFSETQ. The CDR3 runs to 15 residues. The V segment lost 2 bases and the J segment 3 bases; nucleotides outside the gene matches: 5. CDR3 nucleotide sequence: TGCGCCAGCAGCTTTTCAGGGGGCTTGACAGATACGCAGTATTTT. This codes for CASSFSGGLTDTQYF.

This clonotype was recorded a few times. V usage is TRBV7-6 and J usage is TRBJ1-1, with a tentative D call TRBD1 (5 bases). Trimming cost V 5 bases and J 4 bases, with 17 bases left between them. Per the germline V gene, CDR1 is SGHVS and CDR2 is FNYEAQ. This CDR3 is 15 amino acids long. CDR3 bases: TGTGCCAGCAGCCTCCGGGGGGTAGGGATCACTGAAGCTTTCTTT. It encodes CASSLRGVGITEAFF.

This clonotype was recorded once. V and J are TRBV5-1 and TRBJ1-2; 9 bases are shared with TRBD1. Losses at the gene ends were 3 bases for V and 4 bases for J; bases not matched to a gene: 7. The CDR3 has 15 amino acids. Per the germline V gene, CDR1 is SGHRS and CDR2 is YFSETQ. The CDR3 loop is CASSSLTGGTYGYTF. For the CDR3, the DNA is TGCGCCAGCAGCTCGCTGACAGGGGGTACCTATGGCTACACCTTC.

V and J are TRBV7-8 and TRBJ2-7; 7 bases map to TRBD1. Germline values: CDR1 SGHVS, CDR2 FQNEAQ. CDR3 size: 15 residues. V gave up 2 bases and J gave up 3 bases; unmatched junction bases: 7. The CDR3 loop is CASSLTRTGFYEQYF. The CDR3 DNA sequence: TGTGCCAGCAGCTTAACCCGGACAGGATTCTACGAGCAGTACTTC.

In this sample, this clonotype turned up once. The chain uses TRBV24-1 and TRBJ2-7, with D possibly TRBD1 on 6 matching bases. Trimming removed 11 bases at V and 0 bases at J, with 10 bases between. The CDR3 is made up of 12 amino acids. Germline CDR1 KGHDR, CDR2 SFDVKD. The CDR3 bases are TGTGCCAGACGACAGGACTCCTACGAGCAGTACTTC. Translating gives CARRQDSYEQYF.